Below, 20 T cell receptor beta chains from the same sample are listed, as sequenced in a study of follicular helper T cells after annual influenza vaccination. Sample time point: 2014-2015 season, 7 days after vaccination. Produced via immunoSEQ multiplex PCR; TCRdb's table is partial and in-frame only. The table lists roughly 15,000 clones, about 81% of them singletons. The material sequenced was CXCR5+ CD38- circulating T follicular helper cells from blood, taken 7 days after influenza vaccination. This sample's subset: circulating Tfh, non-naive CD4+CXCR5+PD-1+ (ICOS+CD38+ or ICOS-CD38-). These receptors were taken from an adult who received the influenza vaccine.

As concerns this clone: One junction end disagrees with the germline gene, perhaps due to a read error. V and J are TRBV7-7 and TRBJ2-6; the D gene is possibly TRBD2 (5 bases). The CDR3 extends over 16 amino acids. Germline CDR1 is SSHAT and CDR2 is FNYEAQ (reference sequence). CDR3 in DNA: TGTGCTAGCAGCCGAGGAACAGCGGCTGGGGCCAACGTCCTGACTTTC. Translating it yields CASSRGTAAGANVLTF.

The rearrangement uses TRBV25-1 and TRBJ2-1; D is perhaps TRBD2 (5 bases). V lost 3 bases, J lost 2 bases, and 14 bases lay in between. The CDR3 covers 16 residues. Germline CDR1 is MGHDK and CDR2 is SYGVNS. CDR3 DNA: TGTGCCAGCAGTGACGAGGGTAATTCCGCCTACAATGAGCAGTTCTTC. Protein sequence: CASSDEGNSAYNEQFF. Full variable domain (rest looked up from reference TRBV25-1 and TRBJ2-1): EADIYQTPRYLVIGTGKKITLECSQTMGHDKMYWYQQDPGMELHLIHYSYGVNSTEKGDLSSESTVSRIRTEHFPLTLESARPSHTSQYLCASSDEGNSAYNEQFFGPGTRLTVL.

This clone was counted once. The chain links TRBV30 to TRBJ1-3; D is ambiguous. This CDR3 comprises 13 residues. Trimming removed 3 bases from V and 0 bases from J, with 6 bases in between. Germline assignment: CDR1 GTSNPN and CDR2 SVGIG (reference sequence). As DNA, the CDR3 is TGTGCCTGGAGACAGAACTCTGGAAACACCATATATTTT. Residues: CAWRQNSGNTIYF. Together with reference TRBV30 and TRBJ1-3, the CDR3 gives the full variable domain: SQTIHQWPATLVQPVGSPLSLECTVEGTSNPNLYWYRQAAGRGLQLLFYSVGIGQISSEVPQNLSASRPQDRQFILSSKKLLLSDSGFYLCAWRQNSGNTIYFGEGSWLTVV.

In regard to this clone: A junction boundary mismatches the germline segment, possibly from a read error. The chain couples TRBV7-7 to TRBJ2-2; TRBD1 agrees at 10 bases. The CDR3 loop spans 14 amino acids. Germline V gene sequence: CDR1 SSHAT, CDR2 FNYEAQ (reference sequence). The CDR3 spells CASSSGQGDRELFF. CDR3 sequence (DNA): TGTGCTAGCAGCTCCGGACAGGGGGATCGGGAGCTGTTTTTT.

CDR3 sequence: CASSKLAGVDEQYF. The CDR3 region has the DNA TGTGCCAGCAGCAAGCTAGCGGGAGTAGACGAGCAGTACTTC. The chain joins TRBV5-6 to TRBJ2-7; 10 bases are a match to TRBD2. There are 14 residues in the CDR3. In germline, CDR1 is SGHDT, CDR2 YYEEEE. The V segment lost 4 bases and the J segment 5 bases; nucleotides outside the gene matches: 6.

This clone was picked up a small number of times. The V call is TRBV28, the J call TRBJ2-7; TRBD2 might be the D (5 bases). With 2 bases removed from V and 6 bases from J, the gap between germline ends came to 14 bases. Germline V gene data show CDR1 as MDHEN and CDR2 as SYDVKM. CDR3 length equals 14 residues. CDR3 residues: CASSLTAGGGEQYF. CDR3 nucleotide sequence: TGTGCCAGCAGTTTAACGGCGGGTGGCGGCGAGCAGTACTTC.

The CDR3 bases are TGTGCCAGCAGCGTAGGGAGTCCCTCTGGGGCCAACGTCCTGACTTTC. This encodes CASSVGSPSGANVLTF. This sequence joins TRBV9 and TRBJ2-6; the D is unclear. The V and J ends lost 0 bases and 0 bases respectively, with 7 bases between them. The CDR3 contains 16 residues. Germline V gives CDR1 SGDLS, CDR2 YYNGEE. Combining the CDR3 with reference TRBV9 and TRBJ2-6 gives the whole variable domain DSGVTQTPKHLITATGQRVTLRCSPRSGDLSVYWYQQSLDQGLQFLIQYYNGEERAKGNILERFSAQQFPDLHSELNLSSLELGDSALYFCASSVGSPSGANVLTFGAGSRLTVL.

This chain joins TRBV2 and TRBJ1-5; 9 nucleotides line up with TRBD1. Germline values: CDR1 SNHLY, CDR2 FYNNEI. The CDR3 runs to 13 residues. The J segment lost 6 bases and the V segment lost 9 bases, leaving 6 bases of the junction unmatched. For the CDR3, the DNA is TGTGCCAGTACCGGGACAGGGTCTCAGCCCCAGCATTTT. Protein product: CASTGTGSQPQHF.

DNA of the CDR3: TGTGCCAGCAGGGGGGTGAGGACAGTAAGCAAGAATGAGCAGTTCTTC. Amino acids: CASRGVRTVSKNEQFF. The chain employs TRBV2 and TRBJ2-1; perhaps TRBD1 as D (6 bases). This CDR3 is 16 amino acids long. Germline V gene lookup returns CDR1 SNHLY and CDR2 FYNNEI. V was shortened by 6 bases and J by 7 bases, with 22 bases between the two germline ends. The full variable domain, its missing parts supplied by reference TRBV2 and TRBJ2-1, is EPEVTQTPSHQVTQMGQEVILRCVPISNHLYFYWYRQILGQKVEFLVSFYNNEISEKSEIFDDQFSVERPDGSNFTLKIRSTKLEDSAMYFCASRGVRTVSKNEQFFGPGTRLTVL.

The V gene is TRBV2, the J gene TRBJ2-1; 7 nucleotides align to TRBD2. Looked up from germline, CDR1 is SNHLY and CDR2 is FYNNEI. The CDR3 spans 16 residues. J was trimmed by 12 bases and V by 7 bases; bases with no gene match: 21. The CDR3 DNA sequence: TGTGCCAGCAACAGAGGGGCGGGGGAACAAACAATGAGGCAGTTCTTC. Translation gives CASNRGAGEQTMRQFF.

The chain has TRBV6-1 and TRBJ1-1, with 7 bases aligning to TRBD1. Germline values: CDR1 MNHNS, CDR2 SASEGT. V dropped 6 bases and J dropped 3; count of bases not matched to a gene: 10. The CDR3 is 15 amino acids. The DNA of the CDR3 is TGTGCCAGCAGCCCTTCTGGACAGGCGCACACTGAAGCTTTCTTT. Its translation: CASSPSGQAHTEAFF.

The chain links TRBV6-5 to TRBJ1-2; 9 positions match TRBD1. V lost 6 bases and J lost 7; bases outside the gene matches: 9. The CDR3 is 14 residues long. CDR1 and CDR2 from the germline V gene are MNHEY and SVGAGI. In DNA form, the CDR3 reads TGTGCCAGCAGACTCGTCCGGGACAGGGTTGGCTACACCTTC. Protein: CASRLVRDRVGYTF.

The V call is TRBV2, the J call TRBJ1-4; D call uncertain. Germline values: CDR1 SNHLY, CDR2 FYNNEI. V lost 11 bases, J lost 0 bases, and 13 bases lay in between. CDR3 length: 14 amino acids. Here the CDR3 DNA reads TGTGCCTCCGCGACCGACACAACTAATGAAAAACTGTTTTTT. Protein: CASATDTTNEKLFF.

This chain uses TRBV20-1 with TRBJ2-7; D is ambiguous. V was trimmed by 4 bases and J by 3 bases, leaving 7 bases between them. The germline V gene has CDR1 DFQATT and CDR2 SNEGSKA (reference sequence). The CDR3 loop spans 11 amino acids. The CDR3 sequence: CSANPYYEQYF. CDR3 in DNA: TGCAGTGCTAACCCCTACTACGAGCAGTACTTC.

This clone has a single count. This chain links TRBV7-8 with TRBJ2-7, with D hard to call. Germline-derived CDR1 and CDR2 are SGHVS and FQNEAQ. V was clipped by 1 base and J by 3 bases, with 7 bases between them. This CDR3 region has 13 residues. This chain's CDR3 is CASSLEAGYEQYF. In DNA, the CDR3 is TGTGCCAGCAGCTTAGAGGCAGGCTACGAGCAGTACTTC.

This chain joins TRBV28 and TRBJ2-7; TRBD2 matches 7 bases. The V gene end was trimmed by 6 bases and the J gene end by 1 base; junction bases not matched to a gene: 6. The CDR3 length is 14 residues. CDR1 and CDR2 from the germline V gene are MDHEN and SYDVKM. The CDR3 DNA follows: TGTGCCAGCAGATCCGGGACTATTTCCTACGAGCAGTACTTC. This codes for CASRSGTISYEQYF.

As DNA, the CDR3 is TGTGCCAGCAGTTTACGACCTCCACAGGGAGGGCTCCGCGAGCAGTACTTC. Its protein product is CASSLRPPQGGLREQYF. The chain carries TRBV27 and TRBJ2-7; tentative D call: TRBD2 (7 bases). The germline gives CDR1 MNHEY, CDR2 SMNVEV (reference sequence). V was pared by 2 bases and J by 6 bases, with 23 bases between. CDR3 size: 17 residues.

The chain carries TRBV30 and TRBJ2-5; D ambiguous. V dropped 1 base and J dropped 5 bases, with 20 bases sitting between them. Germline lookup yields CDR1 GTSNPN and CDR2 SVGIG (reference sequence). There are 16 residues in the CDR3. In DNA, the CDR3 is TGTGCCTGGAGTGGGCAAGGTCGGCGCCTGAGGGAGACCCAGTACTTC. This gives the protein CAWSGQGRRLRETQYF. The whole variable domain, filled in from reference TRBV30 and TRBJ2-5, reads SQTIHQWPATLVQPVGSPLSLECTVEGTSNPNLYWYRQAAGRGLQLLFYSVGIGQISSEVPQNLSASRPQDRQFILSSKKLLLSDSGFYLCAWSGQGRRLRETQYFGPGTRLLVL.

V usage is TRBV21-1 and J usage is TRBJ2-2; the table assigns TRBD2, which was not confirmed against the DNA. TRBV21-1 is tagged as a pseudogene. The CDR3 is 17 residues long. The CDR3 DNA sequence: TGTGCCAGCAGCAATGGGACTAGCGGGAGTAACACCGGGGAGCTGTTTTTT. Protein: CASSNGTSGSNTGELFF.

This clone was observed once. The J gene is TRBJ2-5, the V gene TRBV14; 12 bases line up with TRBD2. This CDR3 comprises 15 residues. V shed 4 bases, J shed 5 bases, and the junction held 5 bases outside the gene matches. Germline values: CDR1 SGHDN, CDR2 FVKESK. CDR3 nucleotide sequence: TGTGCCAGCAGCCCGGGGACTAGCGGGCTCGAGACCCAGTACTTC. It codes for CASSPGTSGLETQYF.